These T cell receptor beta chains were read from a single sample in a study of monozygotic twins with inflammatory bowel disease. After re-calling the 5' RACE reads, TCRdb lists one entry per CDR3 protein, DNA absent. Its table records around 410,000 distinct CDR3 sequences. Input material: blood. These receptors were collected from a human donor with ulcerative colitis or Crohn's disease, or a healthy co-twin of an affected twin (not recorded which). Each CDR3 is given with its conserved first and last residue.

j_call cdr3_length v_call cdr3_aa
TRBJ2-2 18 TRBV6-2/TRBV6-3 CASSYPRSRLADTGELFF
TRBJ2-7 13 TRBV7-3 CASSYGTAYDQYF
TRBJ2-2 15 TRBV5-1 CASSLGTTNTGELLF
TRBJ2-5 16 TRBV3-1 CASSQDFGGGQETQYF
TRBJ2-2 15 TRBV11-2 CASSLDWSGTGELFF
TRBJ2-2 17 TRBV4-2 CASSQPSGTGGSGELFF
TRBJ1-1 15 TRBV7-9 CASSLSGGANTEAFF
TRBJ1-5 14 TRBV7-9 CASSPLDGNQPQHF
TRBJ1-5 15 TRBV5-6 CASSFSGGRNQPQHF
TRBJ2-7 14 TRBV19 CASSTLTGYYEQYF
TRBJ2-7 14 TRBV9 CASSVNPGRLEQYF
TRBJ1-1 14 TRBV5-1 CASSLANSNTEAFF
TRBJ2-5 13 TRBV11-2 CASSSAVAETQYF
TRBJ2-2 17 TRBV5-1 CASSLTTGTSNTGELFF
TRBJ1-3 16 TRBV20-1 CSALGRDRSSGNTIYF
TRBJ1-1 13 TRBV19 CASSIIGITEAFF
TRBJ2-3 15 TRBV27 CASSPLGGLADTQYF
TRBJ2-5 14 TRBV18 CASSPGTRKVTQYF
TRBJ1-2 17 TRBV4-3 CASSQSWDRGSDYGYTF
TRBJ2-3 15 TRBV2 CASRGLSLGTDTQYF
TRBJ2-2 16 TRBV7-6 CASSLLGTRVTGELFF
TRBJ2-7 14 TRBV20-1 CSARAGQGGYEQYF
TRBJ2-3 17 TRBV3-1 CASSQGMASGGTDTQYF
TRBJ2-2 16 TRBV10-3 CAISNRDRGNTGELFF
TRBJ1-4 13 TRBV6-5 CASRRSGGEKLFF
TRBJ2-7 14 TRBV30 CAWSGLAYRHEQYF
TRBJ2-6 15 TRBV5-1 CASSRATSGANVLTF
TRBJ1-1 15 TRBV2 CASSEGVWGLTEAFF
TRBJ1-4 13 TRBV29-1 CSAAQGWGEKLFF
TRBJ1-2 12 TRBV27 CASSLTGNGYTF
TRBJ2-3 16 TRBV5-1 CASSSIQGKGTDTQYF
TRBJ1-5 12 TRBV2 CASNRDNQPQHF
TRBJ2-3 18 TRBV10-3 CAISERAGLAEGTDTQYF
TRBJ2-1 16 TRBV19 CASSVGRLSSYNEQFF
TRBJ2-2 15 TRBV4-3 CASSQDRANGGELFF
TRBJ1-3 13 TRBV29-1 CSVAYATGNTIYF
TRBJ2-2 16 TRBV7-2 CASSKPVRQSSRELFF
TRBJ2-7 15 TRBV7-2 CASSPLGVGAYEQYF
TRBJ2-1 11 TRBV20-1 CSAAFLNEQFF
TRBJ2-2 14 TRBV5-4 CASSLRESAGELFF
TRBJ2-3 14 TRBV6-2/TRBV6-3 CASRLGTFTDTQNF